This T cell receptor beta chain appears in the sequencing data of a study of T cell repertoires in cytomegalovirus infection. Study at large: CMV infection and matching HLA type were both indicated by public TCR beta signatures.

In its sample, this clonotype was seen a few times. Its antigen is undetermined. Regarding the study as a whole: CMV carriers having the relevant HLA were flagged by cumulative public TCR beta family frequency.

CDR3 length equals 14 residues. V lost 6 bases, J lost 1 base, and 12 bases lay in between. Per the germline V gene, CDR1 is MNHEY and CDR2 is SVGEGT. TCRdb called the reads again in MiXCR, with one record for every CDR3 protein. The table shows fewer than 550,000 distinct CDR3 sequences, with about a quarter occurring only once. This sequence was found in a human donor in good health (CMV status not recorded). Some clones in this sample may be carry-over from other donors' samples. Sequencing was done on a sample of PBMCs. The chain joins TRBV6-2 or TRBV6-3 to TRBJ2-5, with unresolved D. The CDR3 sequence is CASSLGSTQETQYF. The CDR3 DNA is TGTGCCAGCAGCCTAGGGTCCACCCAAGAGACCCAGTACTTC.